The source of this T cell receptor beta chain is a study of blood T cell repertoires in COVID-19. Study-wide context: The cDNA or gDNA used as material had been derived from T cells, B-cell-depleted T cells, or PBMCs.

Original data processing: Amplified reference gene primers provided the basis for estimating nucleated cell counts. Some clones are missing from TCRdb's copy, which holds only in-frame ones; the method was immunoSEQ multiplex PCR. V and J calls and clone size are given by that table; D and trimming were obtained from the DNA. The sample gives under 70,000 clones, around 77% of which show up once; roughly 9.7% is in the top ten. This clone was detected only once. Germline values: CDR1 MNHNY, CDR2 SVGAGI (reference sequence). V lost 7 bases and J lost 2; bases outside the gene matches: 12. CDR3 size: 16 residues.

The chain couples TRBV6-6 to TRBJ1-2; TRBD1 agrees at 8 bases. Sequences were obtained from peripheral blood. The source of this sequence is a human donor in a cohort sampled during active COVID-19. The CDR3 region is CASTSYAGQANYGYTF. For the CDR3, the DNA is TGTGCCAGCACTAGTTACGCGGGACAGGCGAACTATGGCTACACCTTC.